Presented here are 28 T cell receptor beta chains from one specimen sequenced in a study of cytomegalovirus exposure and HLA in healthy donors. PCR involved 60 Vbeta and 13 Jbeta primers. Clones were sequenced by immunoSEQ multiplex PCR, and TCRdb holds only the in-frame ones, with some missing. The sample includes over 150,000 clones. The sample comprised PBMCs. These receptors originate from a boy under 18 in good health and CMV-seronegative.

This chain uses TRBV6-1 with TRBJ2-3; the match to TRBD2 covers 9 bases. In germline, CDR1 is MNHNS, CDR2 SASEGT. V dropped 6 bases and J dropped 4; count of bases not matched to a gene: 5. CDR3 length equals 14 residues. The CDR3 DNA follows: TGTGCCAGCAGGTTAGCGGGGGCCTCAGATACGCAGTATTTT. Translating it yields CASRLAGASDTQYF.

The chain uses TRBV6-6 and TRBJ1-2, with 7 bases fitting TRBD1. The CDR3 sequence is 16 residues long. The germline V gene encodes CDR1 MNHNY and CDR2 SVGAGI (reference sequence). The V and J ends lost 0 bases and 0 bases, in that order; junction bases with no gene match: 4. Here the CDR3 DNA reads TGTGCCAGCAGTTACTCGACCCAGGGGGCTAACTATGGCTACACCTTC. This translates into CASSYSTQGANYGYTF.

The rearrangement links TRBV28 to TRBJ2-3; 10 nucleotides align to TRBD2. Looked up from germline, CDR1 is MDHEN and CDR2 is SYDVKM. V lost 5 bases to trimming and J lost 4 bases; unmatched junction nucleotides: 12. CDR3 length equals 17 residues. The chain's CDR3 is CASSTLFERGGSDTQYF. The CDR3 DNA reads as TGTGCCAGCAGTACCCTTTTTGAGCGGGGGGGCTCAGATACGCAGTATTTT.

The V gene is TRBV9, the J gene TRBJ1-4, with no clear D. Trimming left V 0 bases short and J 2 bases short, with 11 bases between. CDR3 length equals 16 residues. Germline lookup yields CDR1 SGDLS and CDR2 YYNGEE. The CDR3 spells CASSVAPGGTNEKLFF. CDR3 bases: TGTGCCAGCAGCGTAGCCCCAGGAGGGACTAATGAAAAACTGTTTTTT.

This chain links TRBV10-2 with TRBJ2-1; D is perhaps TRBD2 (7 bases). Deletions cut 6 bases from V and 3 bases from J, with 12 bases between. Germline V gene sequence: CDR1 WSHSY, CDR2 SAAADI. The CDR3 is 14 residues long. CDR3 in amino acids: CASSPGDYYNEQFF. Written as DNA, the CDR3 is TGCGCCAGCAGCCCAGGGGACTACTACAATGAGCAGTTCTTC.

The V and J genes are TRBV6-5 and TRBJ2-1, with D tentatively TRBD2 (6 bases). Germline CDR1 reads MNHEY; CDR2 reads SVGAGI. CDR3 size: 15 residues. Trimming removed 6 bases at V and 0 bases at J, with 12 bases between. The DNA for the CDR3 is TGTGCCAGCAGGGATCGGGGGAGCTCCTACAATGAGCAGTTCTTC. It translates to CASRDRGSSYNEQFF.

The rearrangement joins TRBV30 to TRBJ2-5, with TRBD1 as a possible D gene (6 bases). Trimming cost V 0 bases and J 5 bases, with 22 bases left between them. The CDR3 is 17 amino acids. Germline assignment: CDR1 GTSNPN and CDR2 SVGIG (reference sequence). The CDR3 region is CAWSVLVGTGRFETQYF. CDR3 bases: TGTGCCTGGAGTGTACTAGTTGGTACAGGGCGATTTGAGACCCAGTACTTC.

The genes are TRBV7-9 and TRBJ1-1; 8 bases map to TRBD1. Germline-derived CDR1 and CDR2 are SEHNR and FQNEAQ (reference sequence). This CDR3 comprises 15 residues. V was pared by 4 bases and J by 1 base, with 5 bases of the junction left unmatched. The CDR3 bases are TGTGCCAGCAGCTACAGGGGGAGGAGGAACACTGAAGCTTTCTTT. Its protein product is CASSYRGRRNTEAFF.

The chain carries TRBV5-1 and TRBJ2-1; TRBD1 is a possible D gene (5 bases). The CDR3 runs to 15 residues. Per germline, CDR1 SGHRS and CDR2 YFSETQ. The V and J ends lost 3 bases and 4 bases respectively, with 14 bases between them. The DNA of the CDR3 is TGCGCCAGCAGCTCTCAGTGGGGCCTTTACAATGAGCAGTTCTTC. Protein sequence: CASSSQWGLYNEQFF.

The chain links TRBV28 to TRBJ1-2; D is perhaps TRBD1 (6 bases). Germline CDR1 and CDR2: MDHEN and SYDVKM. The CDR3 consists of 15 residues. Trimming pared 5 bases from V and 0 bases from J, leaving 13 bases between. The CDR3 DNA reads TGTGCCAGCAGTGCAGGCGGGGGCACTAACTATGGCTACACCTTC. Encoded protein: CASSAGGGTNYGYTF.

Worth noting for this clone: The same CDR3 is also encoded by other DNA sequences in this sample. The J gene is TRBJ2-3, the V gene TRBV7-3; 9 positions match TRBD2. The CDR3 is made up of 16 amino acids. Germline lookup yields CDR1 SGHTA and CDR2 FQGTGA. V shed 4 bases, J shed 6 bases, and the junction held 11 bases outside the gene matches. CDR3: CASSSGGGARTDTQYF. The CDR3 DNA is TGTGCCAGCAGCTCGGGCGGGGGGGCTAGGACGGATACGCAGTATTTT.

This rearrangement joins TRBV28 to TRBJ2-2; D gene unclear. The CDR3 length is 14 residues. CDR1 and CDR2 from the germline V gene are MDHEN and SYDVKM. Trimming shortened V by 7 bases and J by 0 bases, and 9 bases separated the two germline ends. The CDR3 protein is CASMRSTNTGELFF. The DNA for the CDR3 is TGTGCCAGCATGCGGTCAACGAACACCGGGGAGCTGTTTTTT.

The gene calls are TRBV5-1 and TRBJ2-3, with 7 bases aligning to TRBD2. Germline loops: CDR1 SGHRS, CDR2 YFSETQ. The trim removed 4 bases at V and 2 bases at J, leaving 7 bases unmatched. The CDR3 consists of 15 residues. In nucleotides, the CDR3 is TGCGCCAGCAGCGTAAGCGGGGAGCACACAGATACGCAGTATTTT. It translates to CASSVSGEHTDTQYF.

The chain carries TRBV4-3 and TRBJ1-2; possibly TRBD1 for D (6 bases). The CDR3 is 17 residues long. Germline values: CDR1 LGHNA, CDR2 YSLEER. Trimming took off 0 bases at V and 8 bases at J, with 22 bases between the two ends. CDR3 sequence: CASSQDIGTRPSGGYTF. In nucleotides, the CDR3 is TGCGCCAGCAGCCAAGACATCGGGACAAGGCCTTCCGGGGGCTACACCTTC.

This chain joins TRBV30 and TRBJ1-2; TRBD1 agrees at 9 bases. Germline CDR1 reads GTSNPN; CDR2 reads SVGIG (reference sequence). There are 14 residues in the CDR3. V dropped 0 bases and J dropped 8; count of bases not matched to a gene: 7. CDR3 nucleotides: TGTGCCTGGAGTGTAAAGTGGGGACAGGGAGGCTACACCTTC. It specifies CAWSVKWGQGGYTF. The full variable domain, its missing parts supplied by reference TRBV30 and TRBJ1-2, is SQTIHQWPATLVQPVGSPLSLECTVEGTSNPNLYWYRQAAGRGLQLLFYSVGIGQISSEVPQNLSASRPQDRQFILSSKKLLLSDSGFYLCAWSVKWGQGGYTFGSGTRLTVV.

The rearrangement uses TRBV9 and TRBJ2-1; a weak D match, TRBD1 (6 bases). The CDR3 spans 14 residues. Per the germline V gene, CDR1 is SGDLS and CDR2 is YYNGEE. The V end lost 4 bases, the J end lost 7 bases, and 15 bases lay between the germline ends. The CDR3 loop reads CASSPRDISNEQFF. DNA of the CDR3: TGTGCCAGCAGCCCTCGGGACATTAGTAATGAGCAGTTCTTC.

The rearrangement links TRBV7-2 to TRBJ1-6; 10 bases match TRBD1. Losses at the gene ends were 6 bases for V and 0 bases for J; bases not matched to a gene: 5. CDR1 is SGHTA and CDR2 is FQGNSA in the germline V gene. CDR3 length: 17 residues. CDR3: CASSRTGGSSYNSPLHF. CDR3 nucleotides: TGTGCCAGCAGTCGGACAGGGGGAAGCTCCTATAATTCACCCCTCCACTTT.

V is TRBV28 and J is TRBJ1-1; D gene unclear. Per the germline V gene, CDR1 is MDHEN and CDR2 is SYDVKM. This CDR3 has 12 residues. V was trimmed by 5 bases and J by 0 bases, leaving 4 bases between them. In nucleotides, the CDR3 is TGTGCCAGCAGTCATGTGAACACTGAAGCTTTCTTT. It yields the protein CASSHVNTEAFF.

A note on this clone: Its ends do not fully match the called genes, so a read error is possible. The chain couples TRBV4-2 to TRBJ1-1; D is perhaps TRBD1 (6 bases). The germline gives CDR1 LGHNA, CDR2 YNFKEQ. The CDR3 consists of 15 residues. The CDR3 sequence is CASGQEWTADTEAFF. CDR3 in DNA: TGTGCCAGCGGCCAAGAGTGGACAGCGGACACTGAAGCTTTCTTT.

V usage is TRBV27 and J usage is TRBJ1-6; 11 nucleotides align to TRBD1. J gave up 8 bases and V 5 bases, and 5 bases lay outside the gene matches. CDR3 length equals 15 residues. Germline lookup yields CDR1 MNHEY and CDR2 SMNVEV (reference sequence). The CDR3 nucleotides read TGTGCCAGCAGTCCCTGGGACAGGGGGGATTCACCCCTCCACTTT. This translates into CASSPWDRGDSPLHF.

The chain recombines TRBV5-1 with TRBJ2-5; 9 nucleotides line up with TRBD2. The CDR3 totals 15 residues. After removal of 0 bases from V and 9 bases from J, the junction contained 9 bases not matched to a gene. From germline, CDR1 is SGHRS and CDR2 YFSETQ. CDR3 region: CASSLDGSGGSAQYF. Written as DNA, the CDR3 is TGCGCCAGCAGCTTGGATGGTAGCGGGGGCAGTGCCCAGTACTTC.

J is TRBJ2-7 and V is TRBV5-1; D perhaps matches TRBD2 (6 bases). V gave up 4 bases and J gave up 2 bases, with 19 bases separating them. Germline V gene data show CDR1 as SGHRS and CDR2 as YFSETQ. This CDR3 spans 16 amino acids. The chain's CDR3 is CASSPYRDFEAYEQYF. The CDR3 coding sequence is TGCGCCAGCAGCCCGTACCGGGACTTTGAGGCCTACGAGCAGTACTTC.

The chain combines TRBV4-3 with TRBJ2-5, with 9 bases identical to TRBD2. CDR3 length: 19 amino acids. The germline CDR1 and CDR2 sequences are LGHNA and YSLEER. V lost 1 base, J lost 1 base, and 13 bases stayed unmatched. CDR3 region: CASSQGLQRGVGIQETQYF. In nucleotides, the CDR3 is TGCGCCAGCAGCCAAGGTCTCCAGCGGGGGGTCGGTATCCAAGAGACCCAGTACTTC.

The V gene is TRBV15, the J gene TRBJ1-1; a weak D match, TRBD1 (5 bases). V gave up 9 bases and J gave up 7 bases, with 12 bases separating them. The CDR3 has 11 amino acids. The germline CDR1 and CDR2 sequences are LNHNV and YYDKDF (reference sequence). The CDR3 bases are TGTGCCACGGGGGGAAGGGGTGAAGCTTTCTTT. This encodes CATGGRGEAFF.

The chain is built from TRBV9 and TRBJ2-7; D is unresolved. Germline assignment: CDR1 SGDLS and CDR2 YYNGEE. V was clipped by 4 bases and J by 4 bases, with 18 bases between them. The CDR3 is 15 amino acids. CDR3: CASSPRFEAFYEQYF. The CDR3 nucleotides read TGTGCCAGCAGCCCGCGGTTTGAGGCCTTTTACGAGCAGTACTTC.

The chain uses TRBV6-1 and TRBJ2-5, with D possibly being TRBD1 (7 bases). The J call is in doubt because the DNA end fits TRBJ2-7 better. The CDR3 extends over 14 amino acids. CDR1 MNHNS and CDR2 SASEGT come from the germline V gene. In nucleotides, the CDR3 is TGTGCCAGTCAACGCGGGACAGAGTTTTACGAGCAGTACTTC. Translating it yields CASQRGTEFYEQYF.

CDR3 region: CASSVRGGLVLEQYF. CDR3 DNA sequence: TGTGCCAGCAGCGTCCGAGGGGGACTAGTGCTCGAGCAGTACTTC. V is TRBV5-4 and J is TRBJ2-7; 8 bases match TRBD2. CDR1 is SGHNT, CDR2 YYREEE, per germline (reference sequence). V trimming: 4 bases; J trimming: 6 bases; junction bases outside the gene matches: 12. The length of the CDR3 is 15 residues.

The rearrangement links TRBV5-1 to TRBJ2-1; 12 bases align to TRBD1. Germline lookup yields CDR1 SGHRS and CDR2 YFSETQ. The CDR3 is made up of 21 amino acids. V was clipped by 10 bases and J by 1 base; unmatched bases: 24. The CDR3 region is CAPRKGTGGAPSGYSYNEQFF. CDR3 sequence (DNA): TGCGCCCCCCGGAAAGGGACAGGGGGCGCACCTAGCGGGTATTCCTACAATGAGCAGTTCTTC.